This TCR beta chain was obtained from a study of T cells in Graves' hyperthyroidism and ophthalmopathy. Study-wide context: Peripheral blood was acquired at first diagnosis, ahead of any therapy whatsoever. General study findings and limits: Clonotypes that were expanded in thyroid above 0.001 mostly appeared in blood too. Ophthalmopathy could be told apart from stable hyperthyroidism with a 13 V-J model. Model predictions of ophthalmopathy came a median 6.5 months before onset.

What was amplified from RNA transcripts were TCR beta CDR3 regions. A set of HTBI primers served as the primers for a first-round RT-PCR of the TCR CDR3. TCRdb called the multiplex PCR reads again in MiXCR, with one record for every CDR3 protein. Of 400,000 to 550,000 distinct CDR3 sequences in the sample, under 15% were seen once. A few counts support this clonotype. Its specificity is unknown. The CDR3 spans 14 residues. CDR1 is KGHDR, CDR2 SFDVKD, per germline. Trimming took 4 bases from V and 3 from J, leaving 11 bases between them. The sequenced sample consisted of blood. The rearrangement joins TRBV24-1 to TRBJ1-2, with D possibly being TRBD1 (6 bases). The TCR sequence derives from a woman aged 18-29 years with Graves' hyperthyroidism. The chain's CDR3 is CATSDMTGDYGYTF. CDR3 DNA: TGTGCCACCAGTGACATGACAGGCGACTATGGCTACACCTTC.